The sequence of this T cell receptor beta chain was determined in a study of blood T cell repertoires in COVID-19. Study-level information: Some COVID-19 samples were acute and others convalescent; all came from the United States, Italy and Spain.

Only in-frame clones appear in the TCRdb table, and some are missing; sequencing was by immunoSEQ multiplex PCR. The sample consists of around 330,000 clones, roughly 90% of them appearing once. Only one count was recorded for this clone. Germline V lookup: CDR1 MGHRA, CDR2 YSYEKL. This CDR3 region has 14 residues. Losses at the gene ends were 6 bases for V and 8 bases for J; bases not matched to a gene: 9. Sequencing was done on a sample of PBMCs or T cells enriched from blood (not recorded which). The sequence came from a middle-aged woman who had recovered from COVID-19. The chain is built from TRBV4-1 and TRBJ1-4; 7 positions match TRBD1. The CDR3 protein is CASSLTGQAEKLFF. CDR3 bases: TGCGCCAGCAGTCTAACCGGACAGGCGGAAAAACTGTTTTTT.